The T cell receptor beta chain under discussion was sequenced for a study of shared clonotypes between healthy human individuals. Study summary: Three plates each covered CD4 naive and memory; CD8 naive two, CD8 memory one. General study findings and limits: Clonotypes not shared had lower generation probabilities than those common to all four donors. Few donors limited the genetic and exposure-history diversity represented.

This clone was found many times. What it binds is unknown. The sample contains more than one DNA sequence encoding this CDR3. Method: immunoSEQ multiplex PCR; TCRdb's copy keeps in-frame clones and lacks some. The table includes a few hundred thousand clones, over 70% detected once. The clonotype comes from a man aged 25-40 years in good health. Sequenced material: memory CD4+ T cells sorted from blood. Subset defined: CD45RA-negative fraction.

The CDR3 DNA reads as TGTGCCAGCAGCCTAGGACTAGCGGGAGATACGCAGTATTTT. Its translation is CASSLGLAGDTQYF. The chain has TRBV7-3 and TRBJ2-3; 11 bases match TRBD2. Trimming removed 5 bases from V and 5 bases from J; junction bases left unmatched: 3. This CDR3 is 14 amino acids long. CDR1 SGHTA and CDR2 FQGTGA come from the germline V gene.